This paragraph reports one TCR beta chain. Antigen unknown. This sample was taken from a study of T cell responses to AZD1222 COVID-19 vaccine. This CDR3 has 13 residues. Trimming left V 3 bases short and J 6 bases short, with 10 bases between. Germline V lookup: CDR1 SGHTA, CDR2 FQGNSA. General observations from the study: Clonal diversity may have been underestimated in mostly white British donors.

The protocol was immunoSEQ multiplex PCR, while the TCRdb copy is restricted to in-frame clones and leaves out a portion. The sample shows roughly 50,000 clones, roughly 90% of them seen only once. This TCR was sampled from an adult in good health. The sample was peripheral blood, taken on day 0 of AZD1222 vaccination. The chain carries TRBV7-2 and TRBJ2-3; TRBD1 might be the D (5 bases). CDR3 DNA sequence: TGTGCCAGCAGCTTTCTCCCAGGGGATACGCAGTATTTT. Its translation: CASSFLPGDTQYF.